Following are 29 T cell receptor beta chains from one sample sequenced in a study of T cells after yellow fever vaccination. TCRdb itself ran the 5' RACE reads through MiXCR, one entry per CDR3 protein. This sample carries 250,000 to 350,000 distinct CDR3 sequences, 3.5% to 4.5% of them seen once, and the ten largest clones take roughly 21%. The sample was PBMCs, taken 15 days after the yellow fever booster vaccination. The receptors shown here come from a man aged 18 to 29 who received the YFV17D yellow fever vaccine.

The sample holds many counts of this clonotype. The junction does not match germline at one end; this may be a read error. The chain combines TRBV6-6 with TRBJ2-3; D tentatively reads TRBD1 or TRBD2 (5 bases each). The germline V gene has CDR1 MNHNY and CDR2 SVGAGI (reference sequence). The CDR3 consists of 13 residues. The CDR3 DNA reads as TGTGCCAGCAGGGGGGATAGCAGAGATACGCAGTATTTT. Its translation: CASRGDSRDTQYF.

This clonotype was recorded a few times. The rearrangement links TRBV4-3 to TRBJ1-1; TRBD1 might be the D (6 bases). Germline V gene lookup returns CDR1 LGHNA and CDR2 YSLEER. This CDR3 region has 15 residues. V was cut by 4 bases and J by 8 bases, with 20 bases left in between. The CDR3 is CASSLNAGVSREAFF. CDR3 bases: TGCGCCAGCAGCCTAAACGCAGGGGTTTCTAGGGAAGCTTTCTTT.

The table lists this clonotype with a few counts. The chain joins TRBV21-1 to TRBJ1-6. TRBV21-1 corresponds to a pseudogene. The CDR3 covers 16 residues. The CDR3 spells CASSKLPNSYNSPLHF. CDR3 nucleotides: TGTGCCAGCAGCAAGTTACCCAACTCCTATAATTCACCCCTCCACTTT.

The table lists this clonotype with a few counts. The chain has TRBV7-2 and TRBJ1-1; D unresolved. Germline V gene data show CDR1 as SGHTA and CDR2 as FQGNSA. The V end lost 2 bases, the J end lost 1 base, and 8 bases lay between the germline ends. The CDR3 extends over 14 amino acids. DNA of the CDR3: TGTGCCAGCAGCTTACCAATGAGGAACACTGAAGCTTTCTTT. Protein product: CASSLPMRNTEAFF.

Only a few counts were recorded for this clonotype. This sequence joins TRBV6-6 and TRBJ1-6; tentatively, D is TRBD1 (6 bases). CDR3 length equals 16 residues. V lost 8 bases and J lost 0, with 14 bases in between. Germline V CDR1 and CDR2: MNHNY, SVGAGI (reference sequence). CDR3 nucleotides: TGTGCCAGCCTAGGGGGGAGGAGCTCCTATAATTCACCCCTCCACTTT. Protein product: CASLGGRSSYNSPLHF.

This clonotype was recorded at least ten times. The rearrangement uses TRBV29-1 and TRBJ2-1; 10 bases are shared with TRBD2. This CDR3 contains 13 residues. Germline V lookup: CDR1 SQVTM, CDR2 ANQGSEA. V dropped 6 bases and J dropped 9; count of bases not matched to a gene: 8. The CDR3 nucleotides read TGCAGCGTCGGGACTAGCGAAAGAGGTGAGCAGTTCTTC. It specifies CSVGTSERGEQFF.

This clonotype occurred many times. CDR3 sequence (DNA): TGTGCCAGCAGCCCTCAGACAGTGCCCACTGAAGCTTTCTTT. Protein sequence: CASSPQTVPTEAFF. The chain carries TRBV7-9 and TRBJ1-1; D might be TRBD1 (5 bases). In germline, CDR1 is SEHNR, CDR2 FQNEAQ (reference sequence). The V end lost 5 bases, the J end lost 4 bases, and 14 bases lay between the germline ends. CDR3 length: 14 amino acids.

This clonotype was recorded many times. The chain joins TRBV11-2 to TRBJ2-1; TRBD1 matches at 10 bases. CDR1 SGHAT and CDR2 FQNNGV come from the germline V gene. V shed 5 bases and J 4 bases; nucleotides not matched to a gene: 20. The CDR3 is 20 residues long. The CDR3 bases are TGTGCCAGCAGCCTATTAGGGGGACAGGGGATGTTGGTTGGGTACAATGAGCAGTTCTTC. It is translated as CASSLLGGQGMLVGYNEQFF.

The chain has TRBV15 and TRBJ2-5; D not certain. The germline CDR1 and CDR2 sequences are LNHNV and YYDKDF (reference sequence). V lost 0 bases and J lost 7, with 9 bases in between. This CDR3 is 13 amino acids long. CDR3 coding DNA: TGTGCCACCAGCAGAGATCCCTTGGGGACCCAGTACTTC. Amino acid sequence: CATSRDPLGTQYF.

This clonotype has ten or more counts. The V and J genes are TRBV7-9 and TRBJ2-7; either TRBD1 or TRBD2 may supply D (5 bases each). This CDR3 is 12 amino acids long. Trimming removed 3 bases at V and 6 bases at J, with 9 bases between. Germline loops: CDR1 SEHNR, CDR2 FQNEAQ (reference sequence). The CDR3 loop is CASSFEGREQYF. The CDR3 DNA reads as TGTGCCAGCAGCTTTGAGGGGCGCGAGCAGTACTTC.

This clonotype has at least ten counts. The rearrangement links TRBV3-1 to TRBJ2-7; 11 bases agree with TRBD2. Per germline, CDR1 LGHDT and CDR2 YNNKEL (reference sequence). CDR3 length: 15 residues. The V segment lost 5 bases and the J segment 0 bases; nucleotides outside the gene matches: 3. This CDR3 is CASSSGTSGSYEQYF. DNA for the CDR3: TGTGCCAGCAGCTCCGGGACTAGCGGCTCCTACGAGCAGTACTTC.

This clonotype showed up many times. The chain combines TRBV5-1 with TRBJ2-7; 13 bases align to TRBD2. The V and J ends lost 4 bases and 0 bases, in that order; junction bases with no gene match: 7. CDR1 and CDR2 (germline): SGHRS, YFSETQ. This CDR3 has 17 amino acids. The CDR3, as DNA: TGCGCCAGCAGCCCCATCGGGACTAGCGGGGTCTCCTACGAGCAGTACTTC. It specifies CASSPIGTSGVSYEQYF.

J is TRBJ2-5 and V is TRBV12-3 or TRBV12-4, with 7 bases aligning to TRBD2. Trimming removed 7 bases from V and 3 bases from J; junction bases left unmatched: 5. The CDR3 has 13 amino acids. This chain's CDR3 is CASTPAGKETQYF. The DNA of the CDR3 is TGTGCCAGCACCCCAGCGGGGAAAGAGACCCAGTACTTC.

This clonotype was seen a handful of times. The V and J genes are TRBV3-1 and TRBJ1-1, with a tentative D call TRBD1 (5 bases). Germline CDR1 and CDR2: LGHDT and YNNKEL (reference sequence). Trimming removed 4 bases from V and 10 bases from J, with 22 bases in between. This CDR3 region has 15 residues. The CDR3 loop reads CASSPARDPVSGAFF. As DNA, the CDR3 is TGTGCCAGCAGCCCAGCCCGGGACCCAGTTTCTGGAGCTTTCTTT.

This clonotype was detected ten times or more. The V and J genes are TRBV27 and TRBJ1-6; no clear D. The CDR3 runs 15 residues. V lost 5 bases, J lost 0 bases, and 8 bases lay in between. In germline, CDR1 is MNHEY, CDR2 SMNVEV (reference sequence). The CDR3 nucleotides read TGTGCCAGCAGTCCTTGGCTCTCCTATAATTCACCCCTCCACTTT. It is translated as CASSPWLSYNSPLHF.

This clonotype was detected a few times. The chain combines TRBV5-1 with TRBJ1-1; D might be TRBD1 (6 bases). The germline V and J ends were trimmed by 0 bases and 4 bases, with 22 bases remaining between them. The CDR3 length is 18 residues. Germline-derived CDR1 and CDR2 are SGHRS and YFSETQ. The CDR3, as DNA: TGCGCCAGCAGCTTGGCCGGGACACCAACTATTGGGGGCACTGAAGCTTTCTTT. It codes for CASSLAGTPTIGGTEAFF.

This chain connects TRBV12-3 or TRBV12-4 to TRBJ2-1; TRBD1 agrees at 9 bases. With 3 bases clipped from V and 8 bases from J, the junction kept 8 bases outside the gene matches. The CDR3 contains 15 residues. The CDR3 reads CASSFRDRVFDEQFF. The CDR3 coding sequence is TGTGCCAGCAGTTTCAGGGACAGGGTCTTCGATGAGCAGTTCTTC.

This clonotype was observed a few times. This chain connects TRBV9 to TRBJ2-6, with 7 nucleotides matching TRBD2. Germline CDR1 and CDR2: SGDLS and YYNGEE. With V trimmed by 4 bases and J by 3 bases, 10 bases remained unmatched. The CDR3 extends over 17 amino acids. CDR3 bases: TGTGCCAGCAGCCCCCACGGGGAGGGAAGTGGGGCCAACGTCCTGACTTTC. It translates to CASSPHGEGSGANVLTF. The variable domain in full, with the rest retrieved from reference TRBV9 and TRBJ2-6, is DSGVTQTPKHLITATGQRVTLRCSPRSGDLSVYWYQQSLDQGLQFLIQYYNGEERAKGNILERFSAQQFPDLHSELNLSSLELGDSALYFCASSPHGEGSGANVLTFGAGSRLTVL.

The CDR3 region is CSARRGPDEQYV. CDR3 coding DNA: TGCAGTGCTAGAAGGGGACCAGACGAGCAGTACGTC. This chain connects TRBV20-1 to TRBJ2-7; D tentatively fits TRBD1 or TRBD2 (5 bases each). This CDR3 is 12 amino acids long. Germline CDR1 DFQATT, CDR2 SNEGSKA (reference sequence). The V and J ends lost 2 bases and 5 bases respectively, with 10 bases between them.

This clonotype was seen many times. The V call is TRBV6-1, the J call TRBJ2-3, with unresolved D. Germline CDR1 is MNHNS and CDR2 is SASEGT. Trimming took off 2 bases at V and 6 bases at J, with 6 bases between the two ends. The CDR3 length is 12 residues. CDR3 DNA: TGTGCCAGCAGTGAAACGGCGGATACGCAGTATTTT. It encodes CASSETADTQYF.

This clonotype was counted between two and nine times. The chain carries TRBV12-3 or TRBV12-4 and TRBJ1-1; D is uncertain. This CDR3 has 12 residues. V was trimmed by 3 bases and J by 3 bases, leaving 5 bases between them. CDR3 protein: CASSFSDTEAFF. The DNA of the CDR3 is TGTGCCAGCAGTTTCTCCGACACTGAAGCTTTCTTT.

The chain has TRBV27 and TRBJ1-6; D possibly corresponds to TRBD1 (6 bases). Trimming removed 5 bases at V and 6 bases at J, with 14 bases between. The CDR3 has 15 residues. Germline CDR1 is MNHEY and CDR2 is SMNVEV (reference sequence). CDR3 in amino acids: CASSKWTAGNSPLHF. CDR3 nucleotides: TGTGCCAGCAGTAAGTGGACAGCCGGTAATTCACCCCTCCACTTT.

This clonotype was counted ten times or more. This chain links TRBV7-9 with TRBJ1-1, with no clear D. The V gene lost 5 bases and the J gene lost 4 bases, with 14 bases spanning the gap. This CDR3 region has 14 residues. Germline CDR1 is SEHNR and CDR2 is FQNEAQ (reference sequence). CDR3 sequence reads: CASSRVAVSTEAFF. DNA for the CDR3: TGTGCCAGCAGCCGGGTGGCGGTAAGCACTGAAGCTTTCTTT.

This clonotype was detected ten times or more. The V gene is TRBV9, the J gene TRBJ1-1; the D is unclear. V shed 4 bases and J shed 4 bases, with 17 bases lying between them. This CDR3 is built from 15 residues. The V gene's germline CDR1 is SGDLS and CDR2 YYNGEE. CDR3 DNA sequence: TGTGCCAGCAGCCCCATCTCCTTGACGGTCACTGAAGCTTTCTTT. As protein: CASSPISLTVTEAFF.

The V call is TRBV7-2, the J call TRBJ1-5; 7 positions match TRBD1. The CDR3 consists of 14 residues. V lost 6 bases to trimming and J lost 4 bases; unmatched junction nucleotides: 6. The germline gives CDR1 SGHTA, CDR2 FQGNSA. CDR3 sequence reads: CASSDRVPNQPQHF. In DNA, the CDR3 is TGTGCCAGCAGTGACAGGGTCCCAAATCAGCCCCAGCATTTT. Complete variable domain (other parts from reference TRBV7-2 and TRBJ1-5): GAGVSQSPSNKVTEKGKDVELRCDPISGHTALYWYRQSLGQGLEFLIYFQGNSAPDKSGLPSDRFSAERTGGSVSTLTIQRTQQEDSAVYLCASSDRVPNQPQHFGDGTRLSIL.

This clonotype has at least ten counts. The CDR3 here is CASTGQLNSPLHF. The CDR3 region has the DNA TGTGCCAGCACGGGACAGCTTAATTCACCCCTCCACTTT. The gene calls are TRBV6-2 or TRBV6-3 and TRBJ1-6; TRBD1 agrees at 7 bases. In germline, CDR1 is MNHEY, CDR2 SVGEGT. Trimming took 7 bases from V and 6 from J; bases not matched to a gene: 3. The CDR3 extends over 13 amino acids.

This clonotype came up many times. CDR3 sequence (DNA): TGTGCCAGCAGTTACCTGTCCCCCGGGGCGGGGGGGCCGAAGGAGACCCAGTACTTC. Its translation is CASSYLSPGAGGPKETQYF. This chain connects TRBV6-6 to TRBJ2-5, with 9 bases fitting TRBD2. This CDR3 has 19 amino acids. V shed 2 bases, J shed 5 bases, and the junction held 18 bases outside the gene matches. Germline CDR1 MNHNY, CDR2 SVGAGI (reference sequence).

This CDR3 is CASSTVMNTQYF. The CDR3 region has the DNA TGTGCCAGCAGCACAGTAATGAATACGCAGTATTTT. The genes are TRBV6-2 or TRBV6-3 and TRBJ2-3; D is unclear. There are 12 residues in the CDR3. V was clipped by 6 bases and J by 7 bases, with 11 bases between them. The germline V gene has CDR1 MNHEY and CDR2 SVGEGT.

This clonotype has only a few counts. The rearrangement joins TRBV28 to TRBJ2-5; 7 bases fit TRBD2. This CDR3 has 15 residues. V trimming: 2 bases; J trimming: 0 bases; junction bases outside the gene matches: 3. Germline assignment: CDR1 MDHEN and CDR2 SYDVKM. The CDR3: CASSLLADYQETQYF. In DNA form, the CDR3 reads TGTGCCAGCAGTTTACTAGCGGATTACCAAGAGACCCAGTACTTC.